The 21 T cell receptor beta chains in this list originate from one sample, sequenced in a study of CD8 T cells in Susac syndrome. Reverse transcription of about 0.5 to 1 ug RNA used random hexamers. MiXCR, run by TCRdb on the immunoSEQ multiplex PCR reads, gives a single entry per CDR3 protein. The sample shows over 100,000 distinct CDR3 sequences, less than 97% of them seen only once. Specimen: CD4+ T cells from PBMCs. Receptors were obtained from a human donor in good health.

Remarks on this clonotype: Germline and junction disagree at one end, which may indicate a read error. The V gene is TRBV4-3, the J gene TRBJ1-1; D gene unclear. This CDR3 comprises 15 residues. Germline V gene data show CDR1 as LGHNA and CDR2 as YSLEER. The CDR3 coding sequence is TGCGCCAGCAGCCAAGATTTCCGGCCGAACACTGAAGTTTTCTTT. Translating gives CASSQDFRPNTEVFF.

The V and J genes are TRBV9 and TRBJ2-1; D is tentatively TRBD1 or TRBD2 (5 bases each). This CDR3 contains 18 residues. The V end was cut by 3 bases, the J end by 4 bases, with 23 bases between. Per the germline V gene, CDR1 is SGDLS and CDR2 is YYNGEE. CDR3 nucleotide sequence: TGTGCCAGCAGCGCGTTTCCTCGCTCCGGGACGATTTACAATGAGCAGTTCTTC. It encodes CASSAFPRSGTIYNEQFF.

V usage is TRBV12-3 or TRBV12-4 and J usage is TRBJ2-7; a weak D match, TRBD1 (6 bases). The V gene lost 4 bases and the J gene lost 0 bases, with 13 bases spanning the gap. The CDR3 covers 15 residues. This CDR3 reads CASSSTDRSSYEQYF. CDR3 DNA: TGTGCCAGCAGTTCAACCGACAGGAGCTCCTACGAGCAGTACTTC.

The chain carries TRBV29-1 and TRBJ2-1, with 9 bases fitting TRBD2. The V segment lost 7 bases and the J segment 4 bases; nucleotides outside the gene matches: 5. Germline V lookup: CDR1 SQVTM, CDR2 ANQGSEA. This CDR3 contains 13 residues. This chain's CDR3 is CSGEREVYNEQFF. CDR3 bases: TGCAGCGGGGAGCGGGAGGTTTACAATGAGCAGTTCTTC.

The J gene is TRBJ1-1, the V gene TRBV20-1; D remains unclear. Trimming removed 0 bases at V and 8 bases at J, with 13 bases between. The germline V gene has CDR1 DFQATT and CDR2 SNEGSKA (reference sequence). The CDR3 has 13 amino acids. CDR3 sequence: CSARDPPAPEAFF. The CDR3, as DNA: TGCAGTGCTAGAGACCCACCGGCACCCGAAGCTTTCTTT.

The rearrangement uses TRBV5-1 and TRBJ1-1; D unclear. The CDR3 is 16 residues long. Germline V CDR1 and CDR2: SGHRS, YFSETQ. V was clipped by 0 bases and J by 1 base, with 13 bases between them. The CDR3 nucleotides read TGCGCCAGCAGCTTGGCGGCCGGGATCGCGAACACTGAAGCTTTCTTT. This sequence encodes CASSLAAGIANTEAFF.

The chain is built from TRBV28 and TRBJ2-7; a possible D gene is TRBD1 (6 bases). The germline V and J ends were trimmed by 6 bases and 4 bases, with 16 bases remaining between them. The CDR3 extends over 14 amino acids. Germline values: CDR1 MDHEN, CDR2 SYDVKM. The CDR3 loop is CASRSPGVGYEQYF. CDR3 nucleotide sequence: TGTGCCAGCAGATCGCCAGGGGTTGGGTACGAGCAGTACTTC.

The table lists this clonotype with a count of one. This chain connects TRBV9 to TRBJ2-7, with TRBD1 matching over 11 bases. The CDR3 is 13 amino acids. Germline trimming cut 7 bases from V and 6 bases from J; bases unmatched to any gene: 6. CDR1 SGDLS and CDR2 YYNGEE come from the germline V gene. The CDR3 loop is CASGQGARGEQYF. CDR3 DNA sequence: TGTGCCAGCGGACAGGGGGCGCGGGGCGAGCAGTACTTC.

To note about this clonotype: A read error may account for a junction end that differs from germline. The gene calls are TRBV5-1 and TRBJ2-7, with TRBD2 matching 8 bases. The CDR3 spans 15 residues. Germline loops: CDR1 SGHRS, CDR2 YFSETQ. The CDR3 loop reads CASSVLRTSSHEQYF. The CDR3 nucleotides read TGCGCCAGCAGCGTCCTCCGGACTAGCTCCCACGAGCAGTACTTC.

The V and J genes are TRBV9 and TRBJ1-1; D is ambiguous. The ends were cut back, 0 bases at V and 1 base at J, with 10 bases in the middle. This CDR3 is built from 15 residues. The V gene's germline CDR1 is SGDLS and CDR2 YYNGEE. For the CDR3, the DNA is TGTGCCAGCAGCGTAGACGCGAGCGGGAACACTGAAGCTTTCTTT. This gives the protein CASSVDASGNTEAFF.

The rearrangement joins TRBV9 to TRBJ2-1, with D perhaps matching TRBD1 (6 bases). V was pared by 2 bases and J by 5 bases, with 14 bases between. Germline CDR1 and CDR2: SGDLS and YYNGEE. This CDR3 has 15 residues. The CDR3 loop reads CASSVGQRPDNEQFF. Here the CDR3 DNA reads TGTGCCAGCAGCGTCGGACAGAGACCCGACAATGAGCAGTTCTTC.

J is TRBJ2-7 and V is TRBV12-3 or TRBV12-4; D is unresolved. The CDR3 contains 13 residues. Trimming left V 8 bases short and J 0 bases short, with 11 bases between. DNA of the CDR3: TGTGCCAGCTCTTCGACACGCTCCTACGAGCAGTACTTC. Residues: CASSSTRSYEQYF.

This chain uses TRBV6-5 with TRBJ1-2; TRBD1 might be the D (6 bases). The CDR3 runs 13 residues. CDR1 and CDR2 from the germline V gene are MNHEY and SVGAGI. V was clipped by 2 bases and J by 6 bases, with 10 bases between them. CDR3 residues: CASSYRGGDGYTF. The CDR3 DNA sequence: TGTGCCAGCAGTTACAGAGGGGGAGATGGCTACACCTTC.

The CDR3 sequence is CASSLGVWNSPLHF. CDR3 nucleotides: TGTGCCAGCAGTTTAGGCGTTTGGAATTCACCCCTCCACTTT. This sequence joins TRBV28 and TRBJ1-6; D is uncertain. The CDR3 is made up of 14 amino acids. V lost 2 bases and J lost 7, with 9 bases in between. The germline gives CDR1 MDHEN, CDR2 SYDVKM.

The rearrangement joins TRBV9 to TRBJ2-5; the D gene is possibly TRBD2 (6 bases). V was shortened by 3 bases and J by 4 bases, with 16 bases between the two germline ends. The germline V gene encodes CDR1 SGDLS and CDR2 YYNGEE. The CDR3 contains 15 residues. CDR3 sequence reads: CASSGVVGSRETQYF. Here the CDR3 DNA reads TGTGCCAGCAGCGGGGTCGTCGGGAGTCGAGAGACCCAGTACTTC.

This chain joins TRBV12-3 or TRBV12-4 and TRBJ1-2; 7 bases fit TRBD1. Trimming took 5 bases from V and 3 from J; bases not matched to a gene: 18. This CDR3 contains 18 residues. The CDR3 sequence: CASSGDSYGNEKDYGYTF. DNA for the CDR3: TGTGCCAGCAGTGGGGACAGCTACGGCAATGAAAAGGACTATGGCTACACCTTC.

The chain has TRBV24-1 and TRBJ2-7; perhaps TRBD1 as D (6 bases). Trimming pared 9 bases from V and 1 base from J, leaving 12 bases between. The V gene's germline CDR1 is KGHDR and CDR2 SFDVKD. CDR3 size: 13 residues. CDR3 DNA: TGTGCCACCGGACAGATAATGTCCTACGAGCAGTACTTC. Translation: CATGQIMSYEQYF.

The chain uses TRBV3-1 and TRBJ2-5; TRBD1 is a possible D gene (5 bases). The V gene's germline CDR1 is LGHDT and CDR2 YNNKEL (reference sequence). There are 13 residues in the CDR3. V lost 10 bases and J lost 2, with 14 bases in between. The CDR3, as DNA: TGTGCCACACGCCGGGCAGGGCAAGAGACCCAGTACTTC. Encoded protein: CATRRAGQETQYF.

The CDR3 DNA is TGTGCCACCAGTCCTGGCTCTAGCACAGATACGCAGTATTTT. Translation gives CATSPGSSTDTQYF. V usage is TRBV15 and J usage is TRBJ2-3, with unresolved D. Germline CDR1 and CDR2: LNHNV and YYDKDF (reference sequence). CDR3 size: 14 residues. V was shortened by 6 bases and J by 0 bases, with 10 bases between the two germline ends.

The chain carries TRBV24-1 and TRBJ2-5, with 7 bases lining up with TRBD1. The CDR3 totals 15 residues. Looked up from germline, CDR1 is KGHDR and CDR2 is SFDVKD. Trimming took 1 base from V and 2 from J; bases not matched to a gene: 3. As DNA, the CDR3 is TGTGCCACCAGTGATTTCGGGACAGCTCAAGAGACCCAGTACTTC. Its protein is CATSDFGTAQETQYF.

The chain has TRBV30 and TRBJ2-5; tentatively, D is TRBD1 (5 bases). Germline loops: CDR1 GTSNPN, CDR2 SVGIG (reference sequence). V was cut by 1 base and J by 5 bases, with 14 bases left in between. The CDR3 totals 14 residues. The CDR3 sequence is CAWSASGLSETQYF. For the CDR3, the DNA is TGTGCCTGGAGTGCTTCAGGGTTGTCGGAGACCCAGTACTTC.